This entry concerns a single T cell receptor (beta chain). Its antigen is not known. The donors were part of the roughly 120-subject validation cohort, which stood apart from the 666-subject first cohort. Germline V gene data show CDR1 as SGHDT and CDR2 as YYEEEE. The CDR3 loop spans 15 amino acids. V lost 4 bases to trimming and J lost 4 bases, with 17 bases between them. The sample belongs to a study of cytomegalovirus exposure and HLA in healthy donors. General study results and limits: In vitro assays verified that a few CMV-associated chains recognized CMV antigens specifically. Cytomegalovirus-associated status was assigned to around 160 TCR beta chains. Rarity marked most TCR sequences, yet some public TCRs occurred in many donors.

TCRdb keeps only in-frame clones here, not all; method: immunoSEQ multiplex PCR. The sample yields under 100,000 clones, over 85% seen once. The clonotype originates from a woman aged 18 to 35 in good health and CMV-seronegative. This rearrangement joins TRBV5-6 to TRBJ1-2, with no clear D. The sequenced sample was PBMCs. The CDR3 reads CASSPWRVRGYGYTF. CDR3 in DNA: TGTGCCAGCAGCCCTTGGAGGGTCAGAGGCTATGGCTACACCTTC.